The 21 T cell receptor beta chains given below trace back to one sample, sequenced in a study of shared clonotypes between healthy human individuals. Naive CD8 populations comprised CD45RO-negative cells positively selected for CCR7, excluding terminally differentiated effector memory CD45RA+ cells. Clones were sequenced by immunoSEQ multiplex PCR, and TCRdb holds only the in-frame ones, with some missing. The table shows about 2 million clones, with about 95% occurring only once. Sequenced material: naive CD8+ T cells sorted from blood. These receptor sequences come from a man aged 18 to 29 in good health.

The V and J genes are TRBV5-1 and TRBJ1-2; D is possibly TRBD1 (6 bases). This CDR3 is built from 15 residues. V dropped 1 base and J dropped 2 bases, with 12 bases sitting between them. Germline CDR1 SGHRS, CDR2 YFSETQ. In DNA, the CDR3 is TGCGCCAGCAGCTTGTCAGGGGCGGGGAACTATGGCTACACCTTC. Protein: CASSLSGAGNYGYTF.

The V gene is TRBV4-1, the J gene TRBJ2-7; TRBD2 is a possible D gene (7 bases). The germline V gene encodes CDR1 MGHRA and CDR2 YSYEKL. V was pared by 1 base and J by 6 bases, with 13 bases between. CDR3 length: 14 amino acids. The CDR3 region has the DNA TGCGCCAGCAGCCAAGCAAAGGGGGAGGGCGAGCAGTACTTC. It specifies CASSQAKGEGEQYF.

The genes are TRBV29-1 and TRBJ1-6; possible D gene TRBD1, 6 bases. Trimming left V 6 bases short and J 3 bases short, with 15 bases between. This CDR3 region has 15 residues. Germline CDR1 SQVTM, CDR2 ANQGSEA. Written as DNA, the CDR3 is TGCAGCGTAAAACAGGGAACGATCTATAATTCACCCCTCCACTTT. It specifies CSVKQGTIYNSPLHF.

This rearrangement joins TRBV7-2 to TRBJ2-2, with a tentative D call TRBD2 (5 bases). V lost 3 bases to trimming and J lost 4 bases, with 15 bases between them. Germline values: CDR1 SGHTA, CDR2 FQGNSA. This CDR3 has 16 residues. This CDR3 reads CASSFPSTGFTGELFF. The CDR3 coding sequence is TGTGCCAGCAGCTTCCCTAGTACGGGGTTCACCGGGGAGCTGTTTTTT.

This chain uses TRBV9 with TRBJ2-2; TRBD1 matches 7 bases. The CDR3 covers 18 residues. CDR1 SGDLS and CDR2 YYNGEE come from the germline V gene. Trimming at V came to 0 bases and at J to 6 bases, leaving 14 bases not matched to a gene. The CDR3 loop reads CASSVEAGGLLRAGELFF. The CDR3 nucleotides read TGTGCCAGCAGCGTAGAGGCAGGGGGATTATTGCGTGCCGGGGAGCTGTTTTTT.

The chain combines TRBV27 with TRBJ2-1; a weak D match, TRBD2 (5 bases). The germline gives CDR1 MNHEY, CDR2 SMNVEV (reference sequence). The V end was cut by 9 bases, the J end by 0 bases, with 15 bases between. The CDR3 contains 15 residues. The CDR3 spells CASNFVGSSYNEQFF. The CDR3 DNA follows: TGTGCCAGTAATTTTGTGGGGAGCTCCTACAATGAGCAGTTCTTC.

The chain is built from TRBV30 and TRBJ2-2; D remains unclear. The V gene's germline CDR1 is GTSNPN and CDR2 SVGIG (reference sequence). The CDR3 contains 15 residues. V was clipped by 0 bases and J by 0 bases, with 8 bases between them. CDR3 sequence reads: CAWSVRHSNTGELFF. As DNA, the CDR3 is TGTGCCTGGAGTGTCCGACATTCGAACACCGGGGAGCTGTTTTTT.

Notes on this clone: At the DNA level, this CDR3 is encoded by other sequences in the same sample as well. V and J are TRBV28 and TRBJ1-4; 11 bases are a match to TRBD1. The V gene end was trimmed by 5 bases and the J gene end by 7 bases; junction bases not matched to a gene: 6. In germline, CDR1 is MDHEN, CDR2 SYDVKM. CDR3 length equals 15 residues. CDR3 sequence reads: CASSPAGTGGEKLFF. CDR3 bases: TGTGCCAGCAGTCCTGCCGGGACAGGGGGTGAAAAACTGTTTTTT.

V and J are TRBV2 and TRBJ2-5; 7 nucleotides line up with TRBD2. J gave up 2 bases and V 7 bases, and 7 bases lay outside the gene matches. The CDR3 runs 14 residues. The germline CDR1 and CDR2 sequences are SNHLY and FYNNEI. This chain's CDR3 is CASTKGTIQETQYF. The CDR3, as DNA: TGTGCCAGCACCAAAGGGACTATACAAGAGACCCAGTACTTC.

CDR3 coding DNA: TGTGCCAGCAGCCCACCCAACTTCGGCGAGCAGTACTTC. Encoded protein: CASSPPNFGEQYF. The rearrangement uses TRBV7-9 and TRBJ2-7; no definite D call. V lost 5 bases to trimming and J lost 6 bases, with 14 bases between them. The length of the CDR3 is 13 residues. Germline lookup yields CDR1 SEHNR and CDR2 FQNEAQ (reference sequence).

Concerning this clone itself: Other DNA variants within this sample encode the same CDR3. The chain is built from TRBV28 and TRBJ2-7; D is ambiguous. V lost 2 bases and J 3 bases, leaving 5 bases between the germline ends. Germline CDR1 is MDHEN and CDR2 is SYDVKM. The CDR3 runs 12 residues. CDR3 in amino acids: CASSLSSYEQYF. The CDR3 DNA sequence: TGTGCCAGCAGTTTAAGCAGCTACGAGCAGTACTTC.

The V gene is TRBV25-1, the J gene TRBJ2-3; 9 bases fit TRBD2. Germline V CDR1 and CDR2: MGHDK, SYGVNS. This CDR3 region has 15 residues. The trim removed 5 bases at V and 5 bases at J, leaving 8 bases unmatched. The CDR3 sequence is CASSSLAGAGDTQYF. DNA for the CDR3: TGTGCCAGCAGTTCTTTAGCGGGAGCCGGAGATACGCAGTATTTT.

The V call is TRBV5-1, the J call TRBJ2-7; 7 bases agree with TRBD2. Germline V gives CDR1 SGHRS, CDR2 YFSETQ. Losses at the gene ends were 1 base for V and 7 bases for J; bases not matched to a gene: 11. The CDR3 has 15 residues. CDR3 in amino acids: CASSLSPSGDGEQYF. The CDR3 DNA sequence: TGCGCCAGCAGCTTGAGCCCTAGCGGCGATGGGGAGCAGTACTTC.

The chain joins TRBV28 to TRBJ2-1, with 11 bases matching TRBD1. This CDR3 has 17 amino acids. Germline V CDR1 and CDR2: MDHEN, SYDVKM. The V segment lost 3 bases and the J segment 9 bases; nucleotides outside the gene matches: 13. CDR3 protein: CASSLEGQGATKGEQFF. DNA for the CDR3: TGTGCCAGCAGTTTGGAAGGACAGGGGGCGACTAAGGGTGAGCAGTTCTTC. The full variable domain, its missing parts supplied by reference TRBV28 and TRBJ2-1, is DVKVTQSSRYLVKRTGEKVFLECVQDMDHENMFWYRQDPGLGLRLIYFSYDVKMKEKGDIPEGYSVSREKKERFSLILESASTNQTSMYLCASSLEGQGATKGEQFFGPGTRLTVL.

This clone was recorded only once. This chain joins TRBV9 and TRBJ2-3; 8 nucleotides line up with TRBD2. The CDR3 spans 16 residues. V shed 4 bases and J 0 bases; nucleotides not matched to a gene: 7. In germline, CDR1 is SGDLS, CDR2 YYNGEE. The CDR3 nucleotides are TGTGCCAGCAGCTCAGCGGGGGCTGCTAGCACAGATACGCAGTATTTT. The encoded protein is CASSSAGAASTDTQYF.

The V gene is TRBV7-9, the J gene TRBJ2-5, with D possibly TRBD2 on 7 matching bases. This CDR3 has 14 residues. The ends were cut back, 4 bases at V and 3 bases at J, with 12 bases in the middle. The germline CDR1 and CDR2 sequences are SEHNR and FQNEAQ (reference sequence). As DNA, the CDR3 is TGTGCCAGCAGCTCGTTAGGGGGGGAAGAGACCCAGTACTTC. Its translation is CASSSLGGEETQYF.

The V call is TRBV7-9, the J call TRBJ2-7; D not resolved. V was trimmed by 5 bases and J by 2 bases, leaving 7 bases between them. This CDR3 has 12 amino acids. CDR1 and CDR2 (germline): SEHNR, FQNEAQ (reference sequence). The CDR3 sequence is CASSKGTYEQYF. CDR3 bases: TGTGCCAGCAGCAAAGGGACCTACGAGCAGTACTTC.

The rearrangement uses TRBV28 and TRBJ2-7; the D gene is possibly TRBD1 (5 bases). The CDR3 length is 11 residues. Looked up from germline, CDR1 is MDHEN and CDR2 is SYDVKM. V lost 3 bases, J lost 6 bases, and 6 bases lay in between. As DNA, the CDR3 is TGTGCCAGCAGTTTTGGGGCCGAGCAGTACTTC. It yields the protein CASSFGAEQYF.

The V gene is TRBV28, the J gene TRBJ1-5, with D possibly matching TRBD1 (5 bases). The CDR3 sequence is 14 residues long. The V gene's germline CDR1 is MDHEN and CDR2 SYDVKM. Trimming left V 3 bases short and J 5 bases short, with 11 bases between. In DNA form, the CDR3 reads TGTGCCAGCAGTTTCAGGGTACTGGATCAGCCCCAGCATTTT. It specifies CASSFRVLDQPQHF.

V gene TRBV5-6 combines with J gene TRBJ2-2; no clear D. Trimming took 0 bases from V and 0 from J, leaving 9 bases between them. Germline lookup yields CDR1 SGHDT and CDR2 YYEEEE. The CDR3 extends over 16 amino acids. CDR3 sequence: CASSLDSQSNTGELFF. In DNA, the CDR3 is TGTGCCAGCAGCTTGGATTCCCAATCGAACACCGGGGAGCTGTTTTTT.

V gene TRBV20-1 combines with J gene TRBJ1-1; D remains unclear. The CDR3 spans 11 residues. V was trimmed by 3 bases and J by 4 bases, leaving 6 bases between them. Germline loops: CDR1 DFQATT, CDR2 SNEGSKA (reference sequence). CDR3 residues: CSARFSTEAFF. In DNA form, the CDR3 reads TGCAGTGCTAGGTTCAGCACTGAAGCTTTCTTT.